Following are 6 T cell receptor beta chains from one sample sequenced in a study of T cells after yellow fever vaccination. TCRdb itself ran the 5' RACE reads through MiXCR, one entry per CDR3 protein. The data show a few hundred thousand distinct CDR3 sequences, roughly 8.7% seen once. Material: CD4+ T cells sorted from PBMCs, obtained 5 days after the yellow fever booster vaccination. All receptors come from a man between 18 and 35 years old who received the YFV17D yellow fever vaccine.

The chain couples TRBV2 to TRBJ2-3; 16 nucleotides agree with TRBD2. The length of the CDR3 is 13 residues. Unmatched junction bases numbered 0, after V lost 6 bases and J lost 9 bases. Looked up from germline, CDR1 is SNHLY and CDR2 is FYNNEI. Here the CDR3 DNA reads TGTGCCAGCAGGGGACTAGCGGGGGGGACGCAGTATTTT. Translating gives CASRGLAGGTQYF.

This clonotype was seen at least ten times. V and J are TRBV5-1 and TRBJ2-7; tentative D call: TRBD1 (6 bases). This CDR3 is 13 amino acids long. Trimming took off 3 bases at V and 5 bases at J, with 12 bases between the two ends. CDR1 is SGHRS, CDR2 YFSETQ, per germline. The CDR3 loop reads CASSSRGKDEQYF. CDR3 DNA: TGCGCCAGCAGCTCCAGGGGAAAGGACGAGCAGTACTTC.

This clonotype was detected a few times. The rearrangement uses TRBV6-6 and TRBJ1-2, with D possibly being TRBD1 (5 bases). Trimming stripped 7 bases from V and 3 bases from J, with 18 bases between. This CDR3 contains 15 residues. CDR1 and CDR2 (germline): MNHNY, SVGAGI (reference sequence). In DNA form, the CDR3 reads TGTGCCAGCACGCCCAGGCGGGTGACAGACTATGGCTACACCTTC. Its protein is CASTPRRVTDYGYTF.

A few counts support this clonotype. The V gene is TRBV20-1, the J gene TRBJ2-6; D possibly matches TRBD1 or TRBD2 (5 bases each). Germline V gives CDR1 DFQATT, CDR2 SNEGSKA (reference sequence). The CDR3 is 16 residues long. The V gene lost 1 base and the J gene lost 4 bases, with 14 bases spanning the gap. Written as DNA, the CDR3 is TGCAGTGCTAGAGCGGGACGAAAAGCGGGGGCCAACGTCCTGACTTTC. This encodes CSARAGRKAGANVLTF.

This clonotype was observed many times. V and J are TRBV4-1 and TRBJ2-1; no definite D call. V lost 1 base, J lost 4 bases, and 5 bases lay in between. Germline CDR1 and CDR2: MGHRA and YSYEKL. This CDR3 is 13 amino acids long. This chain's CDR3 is CASSQGTYNEQFF. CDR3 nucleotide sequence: TGCGCCAGCAGCCAAGGGACGTACAATGAGCAGTTCTTC.

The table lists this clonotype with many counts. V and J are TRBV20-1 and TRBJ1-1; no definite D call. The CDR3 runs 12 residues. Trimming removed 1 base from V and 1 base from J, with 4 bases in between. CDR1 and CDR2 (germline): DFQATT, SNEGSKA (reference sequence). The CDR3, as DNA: TGCAGTGCTAGAGGACAGAACACTGAAGCTTTCTTT. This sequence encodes CSARGQNTEAFF.